This T cell receptor beta chain is drawn from a study of T cells in localized non-small cell lung cancer (TCRdb year 2020). Regarding the complete study: The study examined T cell repertoires in under 300 patients with early-stage NSCLC and compared tumors with uninvolved tumor-adjacent lungs. All 240 or so NSCLC patients in the cohort were treatment-naive and had localized lung tumors that were resected. The mean age of the NSCLC patients was about 70 years, with 130 or so men and 95 to 110 women. Here is what the overall study found, with its caveats: Uninvolved tumor-adjacent lung showed the highest T cell clonality, higher than tumor, which suggests more focused antigenic responses in the adjacent lung. A median of 57 of the top 100 tumor clones turned up in the paired uninvolved adjacent lung, and under 30 of those clones also ranked among the top 100 of that same adjacent lung. Longer overall survival was associated with higher T cell density in blood, whereas shorter survival was associated with higher clonality in adjacent lung. Because multi-region sequencing of the tumors was not done, intratumor heterogeneity could not be ruled out. Since the design was exploratory, TCR variables were selected using unadjusted p-values with no false-discovery rate correction.

As concerns this clone: What antigen it recognizes has not been identified. The sample holds no much larger clone one base away, and base qualities are not on file.

At diagnosis, tumor, uninvolved tumor-adjacent lung and peripheral blood were collected and then preserved as a mix of FFPE and fresh-frozen material. Blood samples were analyzed as peripheral blood mononuclear cells for TCR repertoire profiling. TCR beta CDR3 regions were sequenced from DNA using the immunoSEQ Assay. In the authors' own workflow: T cell density was computed as TCR beta template counts normalized to usable DNA estimated by amplifying housekeeping genes. Using the preseqR package, richness was estimated by extrapolating to 120,000 templates for tissue samples and 400,000 templates for PBMC samples. Clonality was defined as one minus Pielou's evenness. Tissue-enriched TCRs were identified by differential abundance testing using productive amino-acid clonotypes, minimum total count 5 and alpha 0.1. The Jaccard Index and the Morisita Overlap Index were used to quantify repertoire overlap between compartments. GLIPH grouped TCR beta CDR3s together with public tetramer-defined viral CDR3s, and a viral motif had to include at least three viral sequences and show V-gene enrichment. TCRdb mirrors the immuneACCESS table, restricted to in-frame sequences. Some clones are absent from its copies; in checked studies, under half trace to an unresolved V gene, and the reason for the others is unknown. V, J and clone size are those of that table, while D and trimming were read from the DNA. This sample is represented by fewer than 40,000 clones; 70% to 90% of them were singletons. The top ten clones comprise around 3.9% of the sample.

The CDR3 spans 10 residues, from the cysteine through the phenylalanine. Only the CDR3 part of the read is kept: 30 bases, read in frame from the first base. V is shortened by 3 bases, J by 7 bases, and the region joining them spans 4 bases. Reading the germline V gene (reference sequence) gives CDR1 DFQATT and CDR2 SNEGSKA. The TCR originated in a male donor aged 60 or over with stage III lung adenocarcinoma. The chain links TRBV20-1 with TRBJ2-1, with the D gene not clear enough to name. The source material was peripheral blood, sampled before any cancer treatment. CDR3 region: CSASQNEQFF. The DNA is as follows: TGCAGTGCTAGCCAAAATGAGCAGTTCTTC.